This T cell receptor (beta chain) is drawn from a study of cytomegalovirus exposure and HLA in healthy donors. The PCR was carried out with 60 Vbeta primers and 13 Jbeta primers. As handled by the study authors: Per a later analysis, the number of unique TCR beta chains was around 80 million, of which 10 million to 11 million were shared. Assay: immunoSEQ multiplex PCR; the TCRdb copy retains only in-frame clones and omits some. V and J calls and clone size are those listed in that table; D and trimming were worked out from the DNA. The table shows fewer than 200,000 clones, with about three quarters occurring only once. Input material: PBMCs. The origin of this receptor is a girl aged 5 to 17 in good health and CMV-seronegative.

DNA for the CDR3: TGTGCCAGCAGTGCCGGGATCCAAGGAACCCACAATGAGCAGTTCTTC. This sequence encodes CASSAGIQGTHNEQFF. This sequence joins TRBV9 and TRBJ2-1, with a weak D call TRBD2 (5 bases). Per the germline V gene, CDR1 is SGDLS and CDR2 is YYNGEE. This CDR3 region has 16 residues. V dropped 5 bases and J dropped 5 bases, with 20 bases sitting between them.